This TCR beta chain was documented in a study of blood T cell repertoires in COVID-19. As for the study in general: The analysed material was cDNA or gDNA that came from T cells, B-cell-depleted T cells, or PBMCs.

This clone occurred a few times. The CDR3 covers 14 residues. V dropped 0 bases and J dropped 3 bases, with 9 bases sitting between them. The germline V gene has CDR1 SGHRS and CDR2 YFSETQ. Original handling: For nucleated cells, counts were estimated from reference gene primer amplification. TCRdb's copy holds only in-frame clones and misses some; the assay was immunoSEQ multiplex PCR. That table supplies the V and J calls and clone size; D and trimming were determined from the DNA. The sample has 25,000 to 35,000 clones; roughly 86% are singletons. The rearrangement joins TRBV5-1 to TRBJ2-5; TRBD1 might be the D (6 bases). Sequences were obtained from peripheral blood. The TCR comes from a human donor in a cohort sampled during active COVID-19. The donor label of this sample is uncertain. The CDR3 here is CASSLVRTEETQYF. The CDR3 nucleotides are TGCGCCAGCAGCTTGGTAAGGACAGAAGAGACCCAGTACTTC.